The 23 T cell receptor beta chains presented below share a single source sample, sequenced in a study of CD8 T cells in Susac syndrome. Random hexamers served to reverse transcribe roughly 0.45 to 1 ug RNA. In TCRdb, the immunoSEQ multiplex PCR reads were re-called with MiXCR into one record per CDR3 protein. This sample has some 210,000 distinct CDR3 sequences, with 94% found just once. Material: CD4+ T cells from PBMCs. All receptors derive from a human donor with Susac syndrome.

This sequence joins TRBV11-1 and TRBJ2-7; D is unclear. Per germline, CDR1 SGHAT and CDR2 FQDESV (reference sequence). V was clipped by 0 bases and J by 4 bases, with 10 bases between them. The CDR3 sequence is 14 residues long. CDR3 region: CASSLADGLYEQYF. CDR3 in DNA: TGTGCCAGCAGCTTAGCGGACGGGCTATACGAGCAGTACTTC.

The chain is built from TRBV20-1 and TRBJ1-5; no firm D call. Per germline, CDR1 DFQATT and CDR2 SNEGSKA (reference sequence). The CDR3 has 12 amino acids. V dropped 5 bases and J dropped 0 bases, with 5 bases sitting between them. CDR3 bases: TGCAGTGCTGGGGATAGCAATCAGCCCCAGCATTTT. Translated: CSAGDSNQPQHF.

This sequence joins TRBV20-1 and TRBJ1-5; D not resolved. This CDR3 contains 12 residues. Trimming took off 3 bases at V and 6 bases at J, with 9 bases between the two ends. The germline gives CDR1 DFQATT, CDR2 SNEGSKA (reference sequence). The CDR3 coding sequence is TGCAGTGCTAGTCCGGGAGGTCAGCCCCAGCATTTT. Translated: CSASPGGQPQHF.

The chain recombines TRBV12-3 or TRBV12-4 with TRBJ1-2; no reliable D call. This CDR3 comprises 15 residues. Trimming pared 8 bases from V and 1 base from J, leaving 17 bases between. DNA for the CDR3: TGTGCCAGCCTCCGGGCGCCGACTCTTAACTATGGCTACACCTTC. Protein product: CASLRAPTLNYGYTF.

CDR3 nucleotides: TGTGCCAGCAGCCAGGATCCGGTAGGGGCCGGGGAGCTGTTTTTT. Encoded protein: CASSQDPVGAGELFF. The rearrangement joins TRBV7-2 to TRBJ2-2; tentative D call: TRBD1 (5 bases). Germline CDR1 reads SGHTA; CDR2 reads FQGNSA. The ends were cut back, 5 bases at V and 6 bases at J, with 16 bases in the middle. This CDR3 spans 15 amino acids. Based on the CDR3 plus reference TRBV7-2 and TRBJ2-2, the full variable domain is GAGVSQSPSNKVTEKGKDVELRCDPISGHTALYWYRQSLGQGLEFLIYFQGNSAPDKSGLPSDRFSAERTGGSVSTLTIQRTQQEDSAVYLCASSQDPVGAGELFFGEGSRLTVL.

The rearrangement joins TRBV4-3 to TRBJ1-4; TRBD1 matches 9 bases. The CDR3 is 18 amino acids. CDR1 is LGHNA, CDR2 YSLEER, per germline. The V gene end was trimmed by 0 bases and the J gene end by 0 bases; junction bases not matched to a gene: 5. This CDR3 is CASSQDRTGDTTNEKLFF. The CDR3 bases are TGCGCCAGCAGCCAAGATCGGACAGGGGACACAACTAATGAAAAACTGTTTTTT.

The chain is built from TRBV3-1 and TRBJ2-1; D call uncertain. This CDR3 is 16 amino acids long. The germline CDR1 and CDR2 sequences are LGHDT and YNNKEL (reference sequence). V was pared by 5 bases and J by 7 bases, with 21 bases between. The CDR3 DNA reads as TGTGCCAGCAGCTCGCTCATCCAGGCTGGTGAGAATGAGCAGTTCTTC. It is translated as CASSSLIQAGENEQFF.

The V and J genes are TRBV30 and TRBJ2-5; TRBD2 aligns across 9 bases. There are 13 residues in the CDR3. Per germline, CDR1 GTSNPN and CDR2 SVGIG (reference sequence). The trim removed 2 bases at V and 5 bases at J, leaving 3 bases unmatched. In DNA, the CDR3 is TGTGCCTGGAGTCGGCTAGCGGGGGAGACCCAGTACTTC. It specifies CAWSRLAGETQYF.

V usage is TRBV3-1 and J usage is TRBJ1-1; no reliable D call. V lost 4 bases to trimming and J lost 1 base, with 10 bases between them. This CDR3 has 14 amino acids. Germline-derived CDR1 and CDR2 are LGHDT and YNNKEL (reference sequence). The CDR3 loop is CASSPRRKNTEAFF. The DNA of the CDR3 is TGTGCCAGCAGCCCCCGGAGGAAGAACACTGAAGCTTTCTTT.

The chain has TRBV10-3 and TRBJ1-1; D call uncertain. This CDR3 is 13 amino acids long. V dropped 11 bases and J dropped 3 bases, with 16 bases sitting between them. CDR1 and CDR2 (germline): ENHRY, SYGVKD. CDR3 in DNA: TGTGCCTCGGTGAGTGGGTTGGACACTGAAGCTTTCTTT. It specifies CASVSGLDTEAFF.

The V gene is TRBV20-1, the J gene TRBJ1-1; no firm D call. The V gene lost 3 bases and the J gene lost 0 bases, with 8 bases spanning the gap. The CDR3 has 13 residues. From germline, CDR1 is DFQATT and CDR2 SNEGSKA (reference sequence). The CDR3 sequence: CSASYQMNTEAFF. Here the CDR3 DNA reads TGCAGTGCTAGTTACCAGATGAACACTGAAGCTTTCTTT.

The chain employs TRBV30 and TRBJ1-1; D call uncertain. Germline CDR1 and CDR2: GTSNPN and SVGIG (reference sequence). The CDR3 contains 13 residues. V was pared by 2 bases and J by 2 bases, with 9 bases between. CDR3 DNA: TGTGCCTGGAGTCTTAACCAAAACACTGAAGCTTTCTTT. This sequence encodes CAWSLNQNTEAFF.

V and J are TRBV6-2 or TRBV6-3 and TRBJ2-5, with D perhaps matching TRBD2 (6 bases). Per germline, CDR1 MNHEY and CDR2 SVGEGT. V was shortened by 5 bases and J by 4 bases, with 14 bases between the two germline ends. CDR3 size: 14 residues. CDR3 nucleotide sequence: TGTGCCAGCAGTCCCGGCGGGGACGTAGAGACCCAGTACTTC. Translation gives CASSPGGDVETQYF.

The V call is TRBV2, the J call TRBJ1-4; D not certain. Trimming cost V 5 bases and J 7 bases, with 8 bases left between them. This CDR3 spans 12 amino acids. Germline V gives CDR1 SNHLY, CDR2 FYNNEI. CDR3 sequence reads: CASSFSSEKLFF. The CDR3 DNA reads TGTGCCAGCAGTTTCTCGAGTGAAAAACTGTTTTTT.

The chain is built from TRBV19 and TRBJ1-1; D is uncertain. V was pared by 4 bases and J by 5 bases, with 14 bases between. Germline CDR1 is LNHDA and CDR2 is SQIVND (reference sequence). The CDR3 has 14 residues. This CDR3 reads CASSTSRRRTEAFF. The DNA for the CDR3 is TGTGCCAGTAGTACCTCCAGGAGGAGGACTGAAGCTTTCTTT.

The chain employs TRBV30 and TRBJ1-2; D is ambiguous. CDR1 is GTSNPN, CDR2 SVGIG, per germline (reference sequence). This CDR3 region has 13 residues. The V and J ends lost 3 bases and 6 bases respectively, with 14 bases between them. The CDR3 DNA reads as TGTGCCTGGAGACGGAGTCAGAAGGATGGCTACACCTTC. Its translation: CAWRRSQKDGYTF.

In nucleotides, the CDR3 is TGTGCCAGCAGTTTAACTCCTTCTGGGGCCAACGTCCTGACTTTC. Protein sequence: CASSLTPSGANVLTF. The V call is TRBV12-3 or TRBV12-4, the J call TRBJ2-6; D call uncertain. V lost 2 bases, J lost 1 base, and 6 bases lay in between. The CDR3 covers 15 residues.

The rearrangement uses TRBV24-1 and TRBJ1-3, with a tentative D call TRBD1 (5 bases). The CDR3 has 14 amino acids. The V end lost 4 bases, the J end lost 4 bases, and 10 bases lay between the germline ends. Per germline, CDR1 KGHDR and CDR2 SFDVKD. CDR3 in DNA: TGTGCCACCAGTGAGGAGGGGCACGGAAACACCATATATTTT. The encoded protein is CATSEEGHGNTIYF.

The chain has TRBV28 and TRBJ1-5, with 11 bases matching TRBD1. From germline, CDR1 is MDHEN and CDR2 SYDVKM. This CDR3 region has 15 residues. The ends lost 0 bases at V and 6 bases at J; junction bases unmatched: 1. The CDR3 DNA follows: TGTGCCAGCAGTTTATGGGACAGGGGGCTTCAGCCCCAGCATTTT. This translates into CASSLWDRGLQPQHF.

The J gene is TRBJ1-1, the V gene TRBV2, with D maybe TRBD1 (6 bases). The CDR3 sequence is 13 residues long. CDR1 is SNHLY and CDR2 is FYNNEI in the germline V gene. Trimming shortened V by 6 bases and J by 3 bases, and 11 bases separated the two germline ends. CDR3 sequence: CASSEQGYTEAFF. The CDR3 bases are TGTGCCAGCAGCGAACAGGGCTACACTGAAGCTTTCTTT.

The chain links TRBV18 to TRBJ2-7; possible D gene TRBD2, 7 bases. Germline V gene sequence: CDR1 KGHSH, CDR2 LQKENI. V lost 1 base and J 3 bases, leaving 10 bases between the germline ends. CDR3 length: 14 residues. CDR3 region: CASSPRGGGYEQYF. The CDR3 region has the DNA TGTGCCAGCTCACCACGGGGAGGGGGCTACGAGCAGTACTTC.

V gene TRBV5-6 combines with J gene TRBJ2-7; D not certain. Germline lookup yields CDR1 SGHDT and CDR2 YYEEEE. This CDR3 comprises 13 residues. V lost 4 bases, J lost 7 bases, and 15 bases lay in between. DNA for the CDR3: TGTGCCAGCAGCATCGTTGGCCCTAGGGAGCAGTACTTC. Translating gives CASSIVGPREQYF.

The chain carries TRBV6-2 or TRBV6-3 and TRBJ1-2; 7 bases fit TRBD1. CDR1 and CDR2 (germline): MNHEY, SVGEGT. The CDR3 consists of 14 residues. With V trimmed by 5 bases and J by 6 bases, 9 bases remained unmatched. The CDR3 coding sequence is TGTGCCAGCAGTGGTCGTCGACAGGGTGATGGCTACACCTTC. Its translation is CASSGRRQGDGYTF.